This TCR beta chain was identified in a study of blood T cells in healthy people across ages. Primers used in a second PCR of about 7 to 12 cycles were a sample-barcoded 5' primer and a J-beta primer mix. No fewer than 3 million CDR3-containing paired-end reads came from each sample. A single record per CDR3 protein comes from TCRdb applying MiXCR to the 5' RACE reads. This table has over 1.5 million distinct CDR3 sequences, around half appearing once. The sequence was collected from a woman aged 40 to 50 in good health. Material: blood.

CDR3 protein: CASSQRTSGVTDTQYF. Here the CDR3 DNA reads TGCGCCAGCAGCCAGAGGACTAGCGGAGTCACAGATACGCAGTATTTT. This rearrangement joins TRBV5-1 to TRBJ2-3, with TRBD2 identical over 10 bases. Germline CDR1 is SGHRS and CDR2 is YFSETQ. V was pared by 4 bases and J by 2 bases, with 7 bases of the junction left unmatched. CDR3 length equals 16 residues.